The entry that follows covers one T cell receptor (beta chain) sequence. Its specificity is unknown. For CDR3 and TCR beta VDJ profiling, genomic DNA was the template used. Using its own MiXCR run on the reads, TCRdb lists one record per CDR3 protein. The sample has some 170,000 distinct CDR3 sequences; approximately 40% are singletons. The data originate from a study of CD8+CD57+ T cells in acquired aplastic anemia. Turning to the study itself: Sorted CD4+ and CD8+ cell DNA averaged approximately 3 ug.

In germline, CDR1 is SGHTA, CDR2 FQGTGA. Germline trimming cut 3 bases from V and 12 bases from J; bases unmatched to any gene: 3. This CDR3 has 12 amino acids. Overall study findings and caveats: Found in both controls and patients were almost 30 CD8+ CDR3 sequences.

Sequencing was done on a sample of sorted CD4+, CD8+, or CD8+CD57+ T cells (not recorded which) from PBMCs. This sequence originates from a human donor in good health. The V and J genes are TRBV7-3 and TRBJ2-1, with TRBD1 matching over 9 bases. CDR3 coding DNA: TGTGCCAGCAGCTTGGGACAGGGACGGCAGTTCTTC. Translated: CASSLGQGRQFF.